This note documents a single T cell receptor beta chain sequence. V gave up 4 bases and J gave up 2 bases, with 12 bases separating them. Per germline, CDR1 SEHNR and CDR2 FQNEAQ (reference sequence). The CDR3 sequence is 14 residues long. The data are from a study of T cell changes during pregnancy in multiple sclerosis. The assay was immunoSEQ multiplex PCR, and TCRdb's table has in-frame clones only and misses some. The sample consists of around 60,000 clones, roughly 90% of them appearing once. The sequence derives from a female donor with multiple sclerosis, enrolled in a pregnancy study. Source: peripheral blood, taken in the first trimester of pregnancy. The chain carries TRBV7-9 and TRBJ2-7; D is perhaps TRBD2 (5 bases). The CDR3 region has the DNA TGTGCCAGCAGCTCTACCGGGAAGGCCTACGAGCAGTACTTC. The encoded protein is CASSSTGKAYEQYF.